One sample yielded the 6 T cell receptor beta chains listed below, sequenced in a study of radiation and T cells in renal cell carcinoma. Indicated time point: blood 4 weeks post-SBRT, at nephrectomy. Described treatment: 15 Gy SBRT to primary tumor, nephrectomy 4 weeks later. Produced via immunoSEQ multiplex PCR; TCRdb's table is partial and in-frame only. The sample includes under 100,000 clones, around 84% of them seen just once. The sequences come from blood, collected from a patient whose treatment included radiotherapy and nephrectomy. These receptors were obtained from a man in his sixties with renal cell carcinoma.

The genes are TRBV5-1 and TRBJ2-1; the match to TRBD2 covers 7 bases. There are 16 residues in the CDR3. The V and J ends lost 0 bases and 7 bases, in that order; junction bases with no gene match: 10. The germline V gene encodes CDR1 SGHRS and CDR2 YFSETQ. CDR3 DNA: TGCGCCAGCAGCTTGGATCGGGACTACCCTACTAATGAGCAGTTCTTC. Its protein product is CASSLDRDYPTNEQFF.

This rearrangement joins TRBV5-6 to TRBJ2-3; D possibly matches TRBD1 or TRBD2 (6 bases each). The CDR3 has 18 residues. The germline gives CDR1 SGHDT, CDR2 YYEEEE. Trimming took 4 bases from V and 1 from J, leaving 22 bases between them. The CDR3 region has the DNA TGTGCCAGCAGCCCGGGGTGGTCGGGGGCACCCCGCACAGATACGCAGTATTTT. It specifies CASSPGWSGAPRTDTQYF. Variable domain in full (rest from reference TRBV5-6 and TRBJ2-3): DAGVTQSPTHLIKTRGQQVTLRCSPKSGHDTVSWYQQALGQGPQFIFQYYEEEERQRGNFPDRFSGHQFPNYSSELNVNALLLGDSALYLCASSPGWSGAPRTDTQYFGPGTRLTVL.

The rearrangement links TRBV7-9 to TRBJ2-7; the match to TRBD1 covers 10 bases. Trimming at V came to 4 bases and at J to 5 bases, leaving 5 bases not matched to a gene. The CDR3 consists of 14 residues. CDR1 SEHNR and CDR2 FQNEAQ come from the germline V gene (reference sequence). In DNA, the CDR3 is TGTGCCAGCAGCTCCTCCGGGACAGGGGACGAGCAGTACTTC. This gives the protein CASSSSGTGDEQYF.

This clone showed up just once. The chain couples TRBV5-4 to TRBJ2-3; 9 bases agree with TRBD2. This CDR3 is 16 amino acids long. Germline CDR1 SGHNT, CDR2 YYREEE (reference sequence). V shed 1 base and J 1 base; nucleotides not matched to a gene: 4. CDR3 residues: CASSLIAGAGTDTQYF. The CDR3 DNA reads TGTGCCAGCAGCTTGATAGCGGGAGCCGGCACAGATACGCAGTATTTT.

In nucleotides, the CDR3 is TGTGCCACCTCAAAACCGACAGGGGTCAGCACAGATACGCAGTATTTT. This gives the protein CATSKPTGVSTDTQYF. The chain links TRBV19 to TRBJ2-3; 8 bases align to TRBD1. The CDR3 contains 16 residues. V lost 10 bases, J lost 0 bases, and 12 bases stayed unmatched. Germline V gene data show CDR1 as LNHDA and CDR2 as SQIVND (reference sequence).

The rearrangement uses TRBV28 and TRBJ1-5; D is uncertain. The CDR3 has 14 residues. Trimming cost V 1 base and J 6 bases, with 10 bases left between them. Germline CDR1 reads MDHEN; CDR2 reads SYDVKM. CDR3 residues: CASSLYRLAQPQHF. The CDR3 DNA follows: TGTGCCAGCAGTTTATACCGCCTGGCTCAGCCCCAGCATTTT.